This T cell receptor (beta chain) originates from a study of tissue T cells after allogeneic stem cell transplantation. Broader study findings: Some tissue clones might be persisting host cells; their alloreactivity or antigen specificity was not determined.

With regard to this clone: The antigen is not known. Gene labels here are mouse ones. The observed sequence ends 1 residue before the CDR3 terminus, with the missing tail filled in from the germline J gene.

Using immunoSEQ multiplex PCR, the repertoire was profiled, and TCRdb retains in-frame clones only, with some absent. This sample has tens of thousands of clones; around 70% occur once, and the top ten carry less than 0.8%. The V segment lost 0 bases and the J segment 0 bases; nucleotides outside the gene matches: 5. This CDR3 has 19 residues. The V gene's germline CDR1 is LGHNA and CDR2 YSYQKL. V usage is TRBV2 and J usage is TRBJ2-2, with 12 bases identical to TRBD2. Sequenced input: spleen. This receptor was obtained from a female BALB/c mouse in good health. MHC haplotype here: H2-d. The DNA read from the CDR3 is TGTGCCAGCAGCCAAGATCTAGACTGGGGGGGCGCAAACACCGGGCAGCTCTAC. Encoded protein: CASSQDLDWGGANTGQLY. The CDR3, in full, reads CASSQDLDWGGANTGQLYF.